This entry concerns a single T cell receptor (beta chain). Its antigen is unidentified. The data are from a study of PD-1 blockade in classical Hodgkin lymphoma. Study-level information: The nivolumab dose that patients received was 3 mg/kg, given intravenously every 2 weeks. Study findings and constraints: Complete responders matched newly diagnosed patients in baseline diversity.

The CDR3 is 14 residues long. Germline V gene sequence: CDR1 MNHEY, CDR2 SVGAGI. V was cut by 1 base and J by 5 bases, with 9 bases left in between. With no exception, relapse followed autologous stem cell transplantation in all patients, and brentuximab vedotin exposure varied. Produced via immunoSEQ multiplex PCR; TCRdb's table is partial and in-frame only. The data hold about 86,000 clones, with around 90% observed a single time. Sample: peripheral blood mononuclear cells (PBMCs), taken at baseline. J is TRBJ2-1 and V is TRBV6-5; D unresolved. This clonotype was obtained from a human donor with classical Hodgkin lymphoma. The chain's CDR3 is CASSYWAGHNEQFF. The DNA for the CDR3 is TGTGCCAGCAGTTACTGGGCTGGCCACAATGAGCAGTTCTTC.